Listed below are T cell receptor beta chains from one sample, sequenced in a study of monozygotic twins with inflammatory bowel disease. TCRdb processed the 5' RACE reads again and assigns one entry to each CDR3 protein, with no DNA. Here the sample table reports over 110,000 distinct CDR3 sequences. The sequencing input was blood. The receptor source for this set is a human donor with ulcerative colitis or Crohn's disease, or a healthy co-twin of an affected twin (not recorded which). The CDR3 runs from the conserved cysteine through the conserved F or W.

j_call,v_call,cdr3_aa
TRBJ2-7,TRBV6-1,CASSLRRGRRRGYEQYF
TRBJ2-5,TRBV20-1,CSAPVSGVRETQYF
TRBJ1-1,TRBV6-6,CASRQGARGTEAFF
TRBJ1-1,TRBV12-3/TRBV12-4,CASSLAVRTTETFF
TRBJ2-7,TRBV7-9,CASSLERGRSSYEQYF
TRBJ2-4,TRBV7-9,CASSGPAGRWDKNMQYF
TRBJ2-5,TRBV28,CASSLAGNQETQYF
TRBJ1-2,TRBV7-2,CASSLVFVRYLWAGYTF
TRBJ1-5,TRBV7-9,CASSWGHRDQPQHF
TRBJ1-6,TRBV2,CASNGNRGTNSPLHF
TRBJ1-1,TRBV7-6,CASSHQTGPTEAFF
TRBJ2-1,TRBV5-1,CASSKDIDRANEQFF
TRBJ1-5,TRBV6-2/TRBV6-3,CASSPLPGQPQHF
TRBJ2-7,TRBV12-3/TRBV12-4,CASSFGVEQYF
TRBJ1-6,TRBV5-1,CASSLAPGSPLHF
TRBJ2-7,TRBV19,CASSHTQGPVGEQYF
TRBJ1-5,TRBV27,CASSTIGSQGHTNQPQHF
TRBJ2-1,TRBV20-1,CSAVGGATPFPQSYNEQFF
TRBJ2-7,TRBV7-9,CASSPWTRLAYEQYF
TRBJ2-2,TRBV14,CASSQQRTLANTGELFF
TRBJ1-2,TRBV5-4,CASSLPGQGARMYTF
TRBJ1-6,TRBV7-9,CASSLSTGRGSPLHF
TRBJ1-1,TRBV20-1,CSARQDRNTEAFF
TRBJ2-5,TRBV20-1,CSASTSGSQETQYF
TRBJ2-7,TRBV5-1,CASNDWGSYEQYF
TRBJ2-7,TRBV5-1,CASSLETPPYEQYF
TRBJ1-6,TRBV25-1,CASSKTDFSYNSPLHF
TRBJ1-2,TRBV20-1,CSASHRGGGYGYTF
TRBJ2-2,TRBV5-1,CASSLTGVAGELFF
TRBJ1-1,TRBV5-1,CASSIRQGMNTEAFF
TRBJ1-2,TRBV7-2,CASSSSGGGSGYTF
TRBJ1-5,TRBV12-3/TRBV12-4,CASSFVDRPAQPQHF
TRBJ1-1,TRBV19,CASIPGGTGKIGTEAFF
TRBJ2-7,TRBV29-1,CSVEGEGLSSYEQYF
TRBJ2-6,TRBV4-3,CASSSTALLRSGANVLTF
TRBJ2-6,TRBV5-1,CASSPSSVSGANVLTF
TRBJ2-1,TRBV27,CASSFPDRPSYNEQFF
TRBJ2-5,TRBV5-1,CASSTNQETQYF
TRBJ1-1,TRBV4-3,CASSQVQGEAFF
TRBJ1-1,TRBV19,CASSMWAGRSLNTEAFF
TRBJ1-5,TRBV19,CASSIFGTANNQPQHF